This T cell receptor (beta chain) is from a study of blood T cell repertoires in COVID-19. As for the study in general: Both acute and convalescent COVID-19 samples were obtained from the United States, Italy and Spain.

Libraries were prepared by immunoSEQ multiplex PCR; TCRdb keeps only in-frame clonotypes and omits some of them. The data hold 150,000 to 200,000 clones, with roughly 84% observed a single time. Germline assignment: CDR1 SGHNT and CDR2 YENEEA. The CDR3 totals 14 residues. Deletions cut 7 bases from V and 0 bases from J, with 12 bases between. This chain connects TRBV11-3 to TRBJ2-5; possible D gene TRBD2, 5 bases. The clonotype comes from a man aged 18 to 30 with active or convalescent COVID-19. Input material: peripheral blood. DNA of the CDR3: TGTGCCAGCATGGACTGGCGGGACCAAGAGACCCAGTACTTC. Its translation is CASMDWRDQETQYF.